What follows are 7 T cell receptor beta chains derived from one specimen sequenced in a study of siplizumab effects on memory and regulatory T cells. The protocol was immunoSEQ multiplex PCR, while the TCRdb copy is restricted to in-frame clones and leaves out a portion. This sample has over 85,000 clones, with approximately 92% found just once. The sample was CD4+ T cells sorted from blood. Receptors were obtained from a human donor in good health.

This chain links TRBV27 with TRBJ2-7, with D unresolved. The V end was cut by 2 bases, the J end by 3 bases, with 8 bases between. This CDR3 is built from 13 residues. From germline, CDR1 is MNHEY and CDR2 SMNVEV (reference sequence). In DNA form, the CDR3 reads TGTGCCAGCAGTTTAAAAGACGGCTACGAGCAGTACTTC. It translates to CASSLKDGYEQYF.

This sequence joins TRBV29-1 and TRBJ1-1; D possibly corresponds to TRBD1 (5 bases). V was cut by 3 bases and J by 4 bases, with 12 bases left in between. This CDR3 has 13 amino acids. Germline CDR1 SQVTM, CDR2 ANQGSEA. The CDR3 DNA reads TGCAGCGTTGACTACGGGGGGAGCACTGAAGCTTTCTTT. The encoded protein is CSVDYGGSTEAFF. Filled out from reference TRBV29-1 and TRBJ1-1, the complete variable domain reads SAVISQKPSRDICQRGTSLTIQCQVDSQVTMMFWYRQQPGQSLTLIATANQGSEATYESGFVIDKFPISRPNLTFSTLTVSNMSPEDSSIYLCSVDYGGSTEAFFGQGTRLTVV.

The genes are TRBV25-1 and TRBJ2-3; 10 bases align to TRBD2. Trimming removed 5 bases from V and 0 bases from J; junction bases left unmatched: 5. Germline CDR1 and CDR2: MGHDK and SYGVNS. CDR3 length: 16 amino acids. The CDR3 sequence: CASSIGLAVSTDTQYF. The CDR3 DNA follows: TGTGCCAGCAGTATTGGACTAGCGGTTAGCACAGATACGCAGTATTTT.

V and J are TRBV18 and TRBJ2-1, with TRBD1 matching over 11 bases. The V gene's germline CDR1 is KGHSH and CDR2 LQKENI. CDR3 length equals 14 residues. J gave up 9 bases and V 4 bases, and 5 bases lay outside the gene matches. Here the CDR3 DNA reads TGTGCCAGCTCACTGGGGACAGGGGGTAGTGAGCAGTTCTTC. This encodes CASSLGTGGSEQFF.

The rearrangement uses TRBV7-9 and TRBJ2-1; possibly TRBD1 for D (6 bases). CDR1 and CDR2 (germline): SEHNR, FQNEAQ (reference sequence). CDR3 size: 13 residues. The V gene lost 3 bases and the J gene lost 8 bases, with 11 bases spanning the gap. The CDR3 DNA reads TGTGCCAGCAGCTTCCCAGGGGTCCATGAGCAGTTCTTC. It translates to CASSFPGVHEQFF. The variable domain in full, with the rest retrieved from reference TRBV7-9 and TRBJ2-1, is DTGVSQNPRHKITKRGQNVTFRCDPISEHNRLYWYRQTLGQGPEFLTYFQNEAQLEKSRLLSDRFSAERPKGSFSTLEIQRTEQGDSAMYLCASSFPGVHEQFFGPGTRLTVL.

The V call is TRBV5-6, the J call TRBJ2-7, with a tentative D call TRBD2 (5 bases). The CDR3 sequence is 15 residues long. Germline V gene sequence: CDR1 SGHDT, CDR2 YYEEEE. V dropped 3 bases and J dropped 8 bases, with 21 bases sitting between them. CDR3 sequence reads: CASSSAQAGPTQQYF. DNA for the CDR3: TGTGCCAGCAGCTCGGCTCAGGCGGGTCCTACGCAGCAGTACTTC.

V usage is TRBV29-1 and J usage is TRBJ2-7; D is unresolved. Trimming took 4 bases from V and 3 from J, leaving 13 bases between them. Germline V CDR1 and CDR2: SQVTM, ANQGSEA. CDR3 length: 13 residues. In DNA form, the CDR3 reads TGCAGCGTTGTTAGGTCCCCAGACTACGAGCAGTACTTC. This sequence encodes CSVVRSPDYEQYF.